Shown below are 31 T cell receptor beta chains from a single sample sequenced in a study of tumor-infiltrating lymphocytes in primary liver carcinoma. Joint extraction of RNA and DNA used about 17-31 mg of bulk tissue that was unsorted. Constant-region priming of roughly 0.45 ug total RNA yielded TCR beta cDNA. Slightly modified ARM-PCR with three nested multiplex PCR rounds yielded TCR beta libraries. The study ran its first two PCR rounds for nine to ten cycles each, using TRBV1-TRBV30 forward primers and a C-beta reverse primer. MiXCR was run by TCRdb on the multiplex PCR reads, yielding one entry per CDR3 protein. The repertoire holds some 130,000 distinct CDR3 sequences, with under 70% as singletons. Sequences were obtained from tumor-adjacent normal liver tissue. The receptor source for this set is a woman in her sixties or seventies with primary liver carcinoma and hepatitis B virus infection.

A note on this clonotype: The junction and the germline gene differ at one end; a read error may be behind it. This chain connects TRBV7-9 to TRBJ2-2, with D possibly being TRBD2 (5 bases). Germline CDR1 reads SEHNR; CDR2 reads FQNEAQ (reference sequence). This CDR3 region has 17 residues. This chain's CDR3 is CANSPPPGRANTGELFF. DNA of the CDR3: TGTGCCAACAGCCCCCCGCCGGGGAGAGCGAATACCGGGGAGCTGTTTTTT.

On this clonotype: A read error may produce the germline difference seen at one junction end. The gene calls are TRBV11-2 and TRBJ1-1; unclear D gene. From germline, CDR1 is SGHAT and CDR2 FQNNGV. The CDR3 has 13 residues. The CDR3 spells CTSSFLGNTEAFF. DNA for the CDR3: TGTACTAGCAGCTTTCTTGGGAACACCGAAGCTTTCTTT.

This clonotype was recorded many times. The CDR3 loop reads CASSLVGRTQETQYF. CDR3 coding DNA: TGTGCCAGCAGTTTAGTCGGACGGACCCAAGAGACCCAGTACTTC. V usage is TRBV6-7 and J usage is TRBJ2-5; D call uncertain. TRBV6-7 is classed as an ORF, of uncertain function. CDR3 length: 15 residues. The germline V and J ends were trimmed by 4 bases and 1 base, with 13 bases remaining between them.

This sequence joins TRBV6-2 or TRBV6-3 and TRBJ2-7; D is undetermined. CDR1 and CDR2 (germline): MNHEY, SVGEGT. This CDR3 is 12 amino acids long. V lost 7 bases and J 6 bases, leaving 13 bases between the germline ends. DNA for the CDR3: TGTGCCAGCAACCCTGTGGGTGCCGAGCAGTACTTC. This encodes CASNPVGAEQYF.

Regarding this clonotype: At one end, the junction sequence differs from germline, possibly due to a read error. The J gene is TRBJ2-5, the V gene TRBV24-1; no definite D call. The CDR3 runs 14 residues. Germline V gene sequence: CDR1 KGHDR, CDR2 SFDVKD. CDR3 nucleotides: TGTGCCACCAGTGATTTGCAAGGTCAAGAGGCCCAGTACTTC. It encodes CATSDLQGQEAQYF.

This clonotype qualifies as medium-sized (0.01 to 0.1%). The CDR3 region is CASSPNRGSWLGDTQYF. For the CDR3, the DNA is TGTGCCAGCAGCCCGAATCGCGGGAGCTGGTTAGGAGATACGCAGTATTTT. V gene TRBV11-2 combines with J gene TRBJ2-3; 7 bases match TRBD2. CDR1 and CDR2 from the germline V gene are SGHAT and FQNNGV. V was pared by 5 bases and J by 5 bases, with 16 bases of the junction left unmatched. CDR3 length equals 17 residues.

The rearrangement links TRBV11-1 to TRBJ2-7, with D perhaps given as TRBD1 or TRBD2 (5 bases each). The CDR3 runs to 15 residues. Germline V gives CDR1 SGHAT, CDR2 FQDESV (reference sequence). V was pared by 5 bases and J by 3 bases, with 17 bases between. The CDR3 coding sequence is TGTGCCAGCAGCCCCCGGGACGCCCGTTACTACGAGCAGTACTTC. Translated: CASSPRDARYYEQYF. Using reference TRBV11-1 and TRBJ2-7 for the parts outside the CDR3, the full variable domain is EAEVAQSPRYKITEKSQAVAFWCDPISGHATLYWYRQILGQGPELLVQFQDESVVDDSQLPKDRFSAERLKGVDSTLKIQPAELGDSAMYLCASSPRDARYYEQYFGPGTRLTVT.

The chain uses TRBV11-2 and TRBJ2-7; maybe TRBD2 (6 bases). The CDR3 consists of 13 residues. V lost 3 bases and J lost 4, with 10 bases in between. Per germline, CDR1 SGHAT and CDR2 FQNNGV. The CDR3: CASSFPAGYEQYF. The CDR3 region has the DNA TGTGCCAGCAGCTTTCCGGCGGGGTACGAGCAGTACTTC.

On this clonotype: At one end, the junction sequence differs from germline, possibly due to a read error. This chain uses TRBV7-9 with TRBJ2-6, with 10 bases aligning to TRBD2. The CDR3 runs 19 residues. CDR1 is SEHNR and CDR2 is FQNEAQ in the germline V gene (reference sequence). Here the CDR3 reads CDSSYWTSGTLSGANVLTF. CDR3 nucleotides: TGTGACAGCAGCTACTGGACTAGCGGTACCTTATCTGGGGCCAACGTCCTGACTTTC.

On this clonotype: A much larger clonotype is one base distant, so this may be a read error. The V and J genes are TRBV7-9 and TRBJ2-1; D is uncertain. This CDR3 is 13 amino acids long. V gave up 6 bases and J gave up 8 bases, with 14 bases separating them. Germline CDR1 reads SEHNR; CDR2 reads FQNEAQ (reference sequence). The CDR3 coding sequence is TGTGCCAGCAGAGTCCCACACCGCGATGAGCAGTTCTTC. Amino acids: CASRVPHRDEQFF.

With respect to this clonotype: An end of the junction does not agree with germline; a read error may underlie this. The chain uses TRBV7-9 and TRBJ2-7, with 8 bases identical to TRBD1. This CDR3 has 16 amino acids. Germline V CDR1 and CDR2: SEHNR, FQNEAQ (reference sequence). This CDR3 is CSSSPWDQGADHEQYF. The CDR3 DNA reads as TGTTCCAGCAGCCCATGGGATCAGGGGGCGGACCACGAGCAGTACTTC.

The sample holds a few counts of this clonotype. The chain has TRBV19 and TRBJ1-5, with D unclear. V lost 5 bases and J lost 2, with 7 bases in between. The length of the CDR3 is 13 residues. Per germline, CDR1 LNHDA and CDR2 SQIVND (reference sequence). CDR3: CASSAGRNQPQHF. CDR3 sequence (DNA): TGTGCCAGTAGTGCAGGACGCAATCAGCCCCAGCATTTT.

CDR3 nucleotides: TGTGCCAGCAGCTTAGGTTTCCTGGCGGGAGACAACTCCTACGAGCAGTACTTC. It specifies CASSLGFLAGDNSYEQYF. The V and J genes are TRBV7-9 and TRBJ2-7, with TRBD2 matching over 7 bases. V lost 1 base, J lost 0 bases, and 12 bases stayed unmatched. The CDR3 has 18 amino acids. CDR1 is SEHNR, CDR2 FQNEAQ, per germline (reference sequence).

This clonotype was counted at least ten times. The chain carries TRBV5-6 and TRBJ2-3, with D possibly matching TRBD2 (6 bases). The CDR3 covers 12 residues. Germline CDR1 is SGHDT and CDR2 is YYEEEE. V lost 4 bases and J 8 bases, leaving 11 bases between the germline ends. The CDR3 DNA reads TGTGCCAGCAGCCCACGGAGGGGTACGCAGTATTTT. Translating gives CASSPRRGTQYF.

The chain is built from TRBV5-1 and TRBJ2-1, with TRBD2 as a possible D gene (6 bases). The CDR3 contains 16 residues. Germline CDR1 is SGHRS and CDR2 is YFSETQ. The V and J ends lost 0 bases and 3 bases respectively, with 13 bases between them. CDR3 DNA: TGCGCCAGCAGCTTGGAAGCGGGCTATTTCTACAATGAGCAGTTCTTC. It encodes CASSLEAGYFYNEQFF.

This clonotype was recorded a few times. CDR3 loop: CASVGLGDPNTGELFF. In nucleotides, the CDR3 is TGCGCCAGCGTGGGACTAGGGGATCCGAACACCGGGGAGCTGTTTTTT. This chain links TRBV5-1 with TRBJ2-2, with TRBD2 identical over 8 bases. Trimming removed 7 bases from V and 0 bases from J; junction bases left unmatched: 8. The CDR3 spans 16 residues. Germline CDR1 reads SGHRS; CDR2 reads YFSETQ.

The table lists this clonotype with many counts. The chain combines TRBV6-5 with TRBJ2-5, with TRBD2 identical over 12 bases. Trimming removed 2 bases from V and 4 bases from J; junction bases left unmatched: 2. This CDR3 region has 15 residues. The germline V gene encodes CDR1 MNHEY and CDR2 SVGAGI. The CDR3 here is CASSYEGLAGETQYF. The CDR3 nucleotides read TGTGCCAGCAGTTACGAGGGACTAGCGGGAGAGACCCAGTACTTC.

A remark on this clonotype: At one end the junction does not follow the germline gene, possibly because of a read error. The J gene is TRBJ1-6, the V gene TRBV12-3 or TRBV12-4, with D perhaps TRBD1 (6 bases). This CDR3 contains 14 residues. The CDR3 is CASSARFQGSPLRF. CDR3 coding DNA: TGTGCCAGCAGCGCGCGTTTCCAGGGGTCACCCCTCCGCTTT.

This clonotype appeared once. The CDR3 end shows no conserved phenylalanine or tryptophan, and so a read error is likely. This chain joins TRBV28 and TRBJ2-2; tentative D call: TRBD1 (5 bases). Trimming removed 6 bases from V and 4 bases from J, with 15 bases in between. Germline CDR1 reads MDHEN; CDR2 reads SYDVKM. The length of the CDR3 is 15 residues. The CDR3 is CASRLDGASTGELFS. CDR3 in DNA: TGTGCCAGCAGATTGGATGGGGCGAGCACCGGGGAGCTGTTTTCT.

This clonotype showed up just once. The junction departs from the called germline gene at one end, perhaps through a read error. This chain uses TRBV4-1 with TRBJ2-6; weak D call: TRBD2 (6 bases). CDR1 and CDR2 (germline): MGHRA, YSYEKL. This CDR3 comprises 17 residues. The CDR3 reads CASSQDRRGTGANVLSF. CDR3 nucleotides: TGCGCCAGCAGCCAAGATCGTAGAGGGACTGGGGCCAATGTCCTGTCTTTC.

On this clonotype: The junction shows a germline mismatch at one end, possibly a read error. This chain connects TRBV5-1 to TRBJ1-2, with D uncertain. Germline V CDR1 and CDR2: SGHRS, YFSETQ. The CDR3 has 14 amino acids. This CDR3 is CVSSLDAQIYGYTF. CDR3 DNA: TGCGTCAGCAGCTTGGATGCCCAGATCTATGGCTACACCTTC.

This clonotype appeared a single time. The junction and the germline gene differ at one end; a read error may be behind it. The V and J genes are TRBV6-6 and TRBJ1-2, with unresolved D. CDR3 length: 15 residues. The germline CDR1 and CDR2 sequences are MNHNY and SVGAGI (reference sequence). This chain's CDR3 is CDSSHGPRDGYDYTF. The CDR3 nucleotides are TGTGACAGCAGCCACGGACCCCGAGACGGCTATGACTACACCTTC.

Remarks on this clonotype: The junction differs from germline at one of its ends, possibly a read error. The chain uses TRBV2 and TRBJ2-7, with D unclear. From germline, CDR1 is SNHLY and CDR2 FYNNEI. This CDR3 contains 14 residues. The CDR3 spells CVSSDLINLEEQYF. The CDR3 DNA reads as TGTGTCAGCAGTGACCTCATCAACTTGGAGGAGCAGTACTTC.

This CDR3 is CASSLDPTDYKQYF. CDR3 DNA sequence: TGTGCCAGCAGCTTAGATCCCACAGACTACAAACAGTACTTC. V and J are TRBV11-2 and TRBJ2-7, with D possibly matching TRBD2 (5 bases). Trimming stripped 0 bases from V and 10 bases from J, with 16 bases between. The CDR3 extends over 14 amino acids. Germline assignment: CDR1 SGHAT and CDR2 FQNNGV. Looking up the rest from reference TRBV11-2 and TRBJ2-7 gives the full variable domain: EAGVAQSPRYKIIEKRQSVAFWCNPISGHATLYWYQQILGQGPKLLIQFQNNGVVDDSQLPKDRFSAERLKGVDSTLKIQPAKLEDSAVYLCASSLDPTDYKQYFGPGTRLTVT.

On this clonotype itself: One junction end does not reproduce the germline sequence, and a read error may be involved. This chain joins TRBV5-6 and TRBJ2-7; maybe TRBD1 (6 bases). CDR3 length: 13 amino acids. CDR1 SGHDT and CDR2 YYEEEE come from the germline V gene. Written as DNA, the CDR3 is TGTGTCAGCAGCCTGGGACAACAATACGAGCAGTACTTC. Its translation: CVSSLGQQYEQYF.

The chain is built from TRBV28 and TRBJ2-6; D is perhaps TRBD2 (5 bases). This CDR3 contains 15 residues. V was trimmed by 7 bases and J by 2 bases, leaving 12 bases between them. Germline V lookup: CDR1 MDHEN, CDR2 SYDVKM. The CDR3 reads CASITPSPGANVLTF. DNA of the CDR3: TGTGCCAGCATAACTCCTAGCCCTGGGGCCAACGTCCTGACTTTC.

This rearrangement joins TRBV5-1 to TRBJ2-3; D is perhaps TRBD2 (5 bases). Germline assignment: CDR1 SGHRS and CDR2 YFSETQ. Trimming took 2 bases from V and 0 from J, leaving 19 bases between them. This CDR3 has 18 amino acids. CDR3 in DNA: TGCGCCAGCAGCTTAGAGGGCGGTAAAACAACTAGCACAGATACGCAGTATTTT. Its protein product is CASSLEGGKTTSTDTQYF. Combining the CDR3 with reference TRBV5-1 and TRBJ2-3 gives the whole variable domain KAGVTQTPRYLIKTRGQQVTLSCSPISGHRSVSWYQQTPGQGLQFLFEYFSETQRNKGNFPGRFSGRQFSNSRSEMNVSTLELGDSALYLCASSLEGGKTTSTDTQYFGPGTRLTVL.

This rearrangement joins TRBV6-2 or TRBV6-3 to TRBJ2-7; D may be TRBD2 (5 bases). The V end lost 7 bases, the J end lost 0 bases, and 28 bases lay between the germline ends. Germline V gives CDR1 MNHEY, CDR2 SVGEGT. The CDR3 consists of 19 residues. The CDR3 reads CASNSRTSARGKRSYEQYF. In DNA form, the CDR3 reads TGTGCCAGCAATTCTCGTACTTCGGCTAGAGGGAAGCGCTCCTACGAGCAGTACTTC.

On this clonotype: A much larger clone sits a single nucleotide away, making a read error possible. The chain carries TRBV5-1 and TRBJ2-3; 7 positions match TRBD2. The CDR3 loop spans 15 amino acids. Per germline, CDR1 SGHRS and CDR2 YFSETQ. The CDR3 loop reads CVSSTGRTSTDTQYF. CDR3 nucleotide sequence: TGCGTCAGCAGCACCGGGAGGACGAGCACAGATACGCAGTATTTT.

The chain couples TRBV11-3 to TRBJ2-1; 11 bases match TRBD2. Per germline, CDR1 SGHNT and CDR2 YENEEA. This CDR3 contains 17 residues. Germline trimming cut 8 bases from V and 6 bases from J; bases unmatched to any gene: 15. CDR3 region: CASGLNVLAGGPNEQFF. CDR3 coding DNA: TGTGCCAGCGGCCTTAACGTATTAGCGGGAGGGCCCAATGAGCAGTTCTTC.

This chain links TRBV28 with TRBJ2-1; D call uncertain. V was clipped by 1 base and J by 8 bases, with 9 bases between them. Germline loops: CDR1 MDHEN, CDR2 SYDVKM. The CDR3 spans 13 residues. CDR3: CASSLSLRYEQFF. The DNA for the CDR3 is TGTGCCAGCAGTTTATCCCTTAGATATGAGCAGTTCTTC.